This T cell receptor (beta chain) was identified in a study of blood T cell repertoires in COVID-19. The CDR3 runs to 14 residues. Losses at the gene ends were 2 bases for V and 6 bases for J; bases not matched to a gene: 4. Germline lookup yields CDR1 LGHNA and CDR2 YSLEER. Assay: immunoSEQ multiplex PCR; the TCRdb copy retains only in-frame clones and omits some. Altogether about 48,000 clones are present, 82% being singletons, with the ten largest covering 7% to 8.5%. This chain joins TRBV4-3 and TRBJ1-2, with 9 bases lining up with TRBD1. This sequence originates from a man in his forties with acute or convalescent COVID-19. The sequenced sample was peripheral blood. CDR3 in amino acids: CASSQPGTGNGYTF. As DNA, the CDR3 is TGCGCCAGCAGCCAACCCGGGACAGGGAATGGCTACACCTTC.